A selection of T cell receptor beta chains follows, all from one sample in a study of T cell changes during pregnancy in multiple sclerosis. The assay was immunoSEQ multiplex PCR, and TCRdb's table has in-frame clones only and misses some. In the table there are tens of thousands of clones, about 92% of which are singletons. This specimen was CD4+ T cells from peripheral blood mononuclear cells, taken after pregnancy. The receptor set was obtained from a female donor with multiple sclerosis, enrolled in a pregnancy study. The CDR3 runs from the conserved cysteine through the conserved F or W. A D gene is named only where the DNA matches it firmly. The listing skips clone size in some rows; elsewhere it reads once, few, many or a size class.

v_call,clone_size,j_call,d_call,cdr3_length,cdr3_nt,cdr3_aa
TRBV30,.,TRBJ1-1,TRBD1,14,TGTGCCTGGAGTAAGACAGGGGAGTCCACTGAAGCTTTCTTT,CAWSKTGESTEAFF
TRBV5-1,.,TRBJ1-2,.,13,TGCGCCAGCGGACTTGGGGATCAGAGGGGCTACACCTTC,CASGLGDQRGYTF
TRBV27,.,TRBJ2-1,.,14,TGTGCCAGCAGTTTAACTCGGACACTCAATGAGCAGTTCTTC,CASSLTRTLNEQFF
TRBV19,.,TRBJ1-1,.,13,TGTGCCAGTAGTATGAGAGGAGTAGATGAAGCTTTCTTT,CASSMRGVDEAFF
TRBV4-3,.,TRBJ1-1,.,14,TGCGCCAGCAGCCAAGATCGAGTGAACACTGAAGCTTTCTTT,CASSQDRVNTEAFF
TRBV18,once,TRBJ2-5,.,13,TGTGCCAGCTCACCAACCCCGAGTGAGACCCAGTACTTC,CASSPTPSETQYF
TRBV6-1,.,TRBJ1-5,.,15,TGTGCCAGCAGCGGGCAGGGCCTTAGCAATCAGCCCCAGCATTTT,CASSGQGLSNQPQHF
TRBV6-6,.,TRBJ2-2,TRBD1,15,TGTGCCAGCAGAGGGACAGGGGGCGCGGGCGGGGAGCTGTTTTTT,CASRGTGGAGGELFF
TRBV4-2,.,TRBJ2-3,.,14,TGTGCCAGCAGCCAAGTTCCTTCCACAGATACGCAGTATTTT,CASSQVPSTDTQYF
TRBV18,.,TRBJ2-1,.,13,TGTGCCAGCTCACCCTTACATGGCAATGAGCAGTTCTTC,CASSPLHGNEQFF
TRBV9,.,TRBJ2-7,.,14,TGTGCCAGCAGCGTAGCGGAGGGGAGCTACGAGCAGTACTTC,CASSVAEGSYEQYF
TRBV5-1,once,TRBJ2-2,TRBD2,15,TGCGCCAGCAGCCTAATAGCGGGAGTAGTCGGGGAGCTGTTTTTT,CASSLIAGVVGELFF
TRBV6-1,once,TRBJ2-1,.,15,TGTGCCACCGCAAACCAGCGGGCCTCCTACAATGAGCAGTTCTTC,CATANQRASYNEQFF
TRBV6-1,.,TRBJ2-5,.,15,TGTGCCAGCAGTGATAATTGGGCACGCGAGGAGACCCAGTACTTC,CASSDNWAREETQYF
TRBV30,.,TRBJ2-1,.,13,TGTGCCGCAGGGCGAGGACCCTACAATGAGCAGTTCTTC,CAAGRGPYNEQFF
TRBV6-5,.,TRBJ2-7,.,15,TGTGCCAGCAGTCCCCTTTCTCGACGGGACTACGAGCAGTACTTC,CASSPLSRRDYEQYF
TRBV5-4,few,TRBJ2-1,.,17,TGTGCCAGCACCCGGGCAGGGTCAGCACGCTCCTACAATGAGCAGTTCTTC,CASTRAGSARSYNEQFF
TRBV23-1,.,TRBJ2-7,TRBD2,20,TGCGCCAGCAGTCAATCAGGGCCCAAAGGGACTAGCGGGATACCCTACGAGCAGTACTTC,CASSQSGPKGTSGIPYEQYF
TRBV5-1,few,TRBJ1-1,.,13,TGCGCCAGCAGCGGGGACATTGGGACTGAAGCTTTCTTT,CASSGDIGTEAFF
TRBV4-2,.,TRBJ1-2,TRBD1,16,TGTGCCAGCAGCCAAGATAGGTTGGGACAGGGGTATGGCTACACCTTC,CASSQDRLGQGYGYTF
TRBV23-1,.,TRBJ2-7,TRBD1,16,TGCGCCAGCAGTAAGGTCCGGGACAGGGATTTCGACGAGCAGTACTTC,CASSKVRDRDFDEQYF
TRBV7-3,.,TRBJ1-2,TRBD1,13,TGTGCCAGCTCTGGACAGGGATTGATTGGCTGCACCTTC,CASSGQGLIGCTF
TRBV7-9,.,TRBJ1-1,TRBD1,16,TGTGCCAGCAGCTTATCGGCAGGGACAGGGAACACTGAAGCTTTCTTT,CASSLSAGTGNTEAFF
TRBV5-1,.,TRBJ2-3,TRBD2,20,TGCGCCAGCAGCGGAGGGACTAGCGGGAGGGCCAAGTACAACACAGATACGCAGTATTTT,CASSGGTSGRAKYNTDTQYF
TRBV7-2,.,TRBJ2-7,TRBD2,15,TGTGCCAGCAGCCACGGGGGGGCCGCGCCCTACGAGCAGTACTTC,CASSHGGAAPYEQYF
TRBV28,once,TRBJ2-4,.,17,TGTGCCAGCAGCTCTTTTCTAGCTGCCGGAGCCAAAAACATTCAGTACTTC,CASSSFLAAGAKNIQYF
TRBV7-7,.,TRBJ2-5,TRBD2,15,TGTGCTAGCAGCTTAGATGGCGGGAGCGGGGAGACCCAGTACTTC,CASSLDGGSGETQYF
TRBV28,.,TRBJ1-5,.,15,TGTGCCAGCAGTTTATTATCAGATGGCAATCAGCCCCAGCATTTT,CASSLLSDGNQPQHF
TRBV27,few,TRBJ2-3,.,15,TGTGCCAGCAGCCTCAGGGGAGCCGGCACAGATACGCAGTATTTT,CASSLRGAGTDTQYF
TRBV7-8,.,TRBJ2-7,.,15,TGTGCCAGCAGCTTATCCGGGGGAGGCTCCTACGAGCAGTACTTC,CASSLSGGGSYEQYF
TRBV12-5,.,TRBJ2-7,TRBD2,15,TGTGCTAGTGGTGTACTAGCGGGAGGGGACTACGAGCAGTACTTC,CASGVLAGGDYEQYF
TRBV28,.,TRBJ2-7,.,15,TGTGCCAGCAGTCCCCCCGCCGGAGCCTCCTACGAGCAGTACTTC,CASSPPAGASYEQYF
TRBV19,.,TRBJ2-7,TRBD1,15,TGTGCCAGTAGTATCTCCGGGACAGGGATCAACGAGCAGTACTTC,CASSISGTGINEQYF
TRBV7-2,.,TRBJ2-4,TRBD2,15,TGTGCCAGCAGCGTTAGCGGGAGGGCCCAAAACATTCAGTACTTC,CASSVSGRAQNIQYF
TRBV7-6,.,TRBJ1-4,TRBD1,15,TGTGCCAGCTCTCCCGGCAGGGGGAGTAATGAAAAACTGTTTTTT,CASSPGRGSNEKLFF
TRBV28,.,TRBJ2-1,TRBD2,16,TGTGCCAGCAGTTTCCGACTAGCGGGACCCTACAATGAGCAGTTCTTC,CASSFRLAGPYNEQFF
TRBV11-2,.,TRBJ2-2,TRBD2,17,TGTGCCAGCAGCATCCGGGGGGGCGGGAGGGACACCGGGGAGCTGTTTTTT,CASSIRGGGRDTGELFF
TRBV30,.,TRBJ2-7,.,16,TGTGCCTGGAGTGTACGATTAGGGTGGGAGTCCCACGAGCAGTACTTC,CAWSVRLGWESHEQYF
TRBV19,.,TRBJ1-6,TRBD1,16,TGTGCCAGTAGTCCTCGGACAGGGGCAACCAATTCACCCCTCCACTTT,CASSPRTGATNSPLHF
TRBV18,.,TRBJ1-2,.,15,TGTGCCAGCTCACCAGGGCAGGGGTTGGGAAGCGGCTACACCTTC,CASSPGQGLGSGYTF